The present entry profiles one TCR beta chain with its context. Use of 60 Vbeta and 13 Jbeta primers characterized the PCR. Clones were sequenced by immunoSEQ multiplex PCR, and TCRdb holds only the in-frame ones, with some missing. The sample lists roughly 200,000 clones; 70% to 85% were seen once. The sample belongs to a study of cytomegalovirus exposure and HLA in healthy donors. V was shortened by 1 base and J by 4 bases, with 10 bases between the two germline ends. In germline, CDR1 is GTSNPN, CDR2 SVGIG (reference sequence). The CDR3 totals 13 residues. The origin of this receptor is a man aged 45 to 65 in good health and CMV-seronegative. Sequenced sample: PBMCs. The V gene is TRBV30, the J gene TRBJ1-2; the D is unclear. CDR3 loop: CAWSEENTYGYTF. The DNA for the CDR3 is TGTGCCTGGAGTGAGGAGAATACCTATGGCTACACCTTC.